These 21 T cell receptor beta chains were all obtained from the same sample, sequenced in a study of T-cell reconstitution after alpha-beta-depleted transplantation in children. Unique molecular identifiers featured in how the TCRbeta library was prepared. TCRdb reanalysed the PCR reads using MiXCR and keeps one entry per CDR3 protein. This sample carries roughly 220,000 distinct CDR3 sequences, about 8.8% of them seen once, and the ten largest clones take about 5.4%. The material sequenced was PBMCs from the stem cell graft donor, taken from the stem cell graft. The receptors derive from a human donor who donated a stem cell graft to a child with SCID.

This clonotype was detected ten times or more. The genes are TRBV6-5 and TRBJ1-4, with D perhaps matching TRBD1 (5 bases). Germline V gene data show CDR1 as MNHEY and CDR2 as SVGAGI. The CDR3 runs 14 residues. The V end lost 2 bases, the J end lost 7 bases, and 11 bases lay between the germline ends. CDR3 bases: TGTGCCAGCAGTTACGGGGGGTACGGTGAAAAACTGTTTTTT. Its translation: CASSYGGYGEKLFF.

At least ten counts were recorded for this clonotype. This chain connects TRBV19 to TRBJ1-2; 12 nucleotides agree with TRBD1. V lost 5 bases and J lost 5; bases outside the gene matches: 9. Per germline, CDR1 LNHDA and CDR2 SQIVND (reference sequence). CDR3 length equals 16 residues. The chain's CDR3 is CASSSPGQGAEYGYTF. The CDR3 DNA reads as TGTGCCAGTAGTTCCCCGGGACAGGGGGCAGAATATGGCTACACCTTC.

This clonotype was seen many times. The chain employs TRBV11-2 and TRBJ2-3, with D unresolved. V was shortened by 0 bases and J by 0 bases, with 4 bases between the two germline ends. The CDR3 extends over 14 amino acids. The germline V gene has CDR1 SGHAT and CDR2 FQNNGV. CDR3 DNA: TGTGCCAGCAGCTTAGATGGCAGCACAGATACGCAGTATTTT. The encoded protein is CASSLDGSTDTQYF.

This clonotype was seen many times. V gene TRBV6-1 combines with J gene TRBJ2-1; D is possibly TRBD1 (5 bases). Germline loops: CDR1 MNHNS, CDR2 SASEGT. This CDR3 has 13 amino acids. V was trimmed by 3 bases and J by 4 bases, leaving 7 bases between them. The CDR3 DNA reads TGTGCCAGCAGTGACCAGGGTTACAATGAGCAGTTCTTC. This sequence encodes CASSDQGYNEQFF.

This rearrangement joins TRBV6-5 to TRBJ1-6; 9 bases line up with TRBD1. V was pared by 2 bases and J by 9 bases, with 5 bases of the junction left unmatched. Germline V gives CDR1 MNHEY, CDR2 SVGAGI. The CDR3 has 15 amino acids. CDR3 protein: CASSYRDRDGSPLHF. For the CDR3, the DNA is TGTGCCAGCAGTTACCGGGACAGGGATGGTTCACCCCTCCACTTT.

This clonotype appeared a few times. This chain connects TRBV20-1 to TRBJ1-1; tentatively, D is TRBD1 (5 bases). The CDR3 loop spans 12 amino acids. Germline CDR1 is DFQATT and CDR2 is SNEGSKA (reference sequence). The V gene lost 3 bases and the J gene lost 10 bases, with 15 bases spanning the gap. The CDR3 protein is CSASAPGRAAFF. In DNA, the CDR3 is TGCAGTGCTAGTGCCCCGGGACGGGCAGCTTTCTTT.

This clonotype showed up many times. The chain couples TRBV3-1 to TRBJ1-6; D call uncertain. The CDR3 is 15 residues long. Trimming shortened V by 4 bases and J by 4 bases, and 11 bases separated the two germline ends. Looked up from germline, CDR1 is LGHDT and CDR2 is YNNKEL (reference sequence). The CDR3 DNA reads TGTGCCAGCAGCCCCGAGAGAAGGTATAATTCACCCCTCCACTTT. It translates to CASSPERRYNSPLHF.

Ten or more counts support this clonotype. The chain combines TRBV5-4 with TRBJ2-4; D may be TRBD2 (6 bases). Trimming stripped 3 bases from V and 5 bases from J, with 12 bases between. Looked up from germline, CDR1 is SGHNT and CDR2 is YYREEE (reference sequence). The length of the CDR3 is 14 residues. The CDR3: CASSSGLGQNIQYF. The CDR3 nucleotides are TGTGCCAGCAGCTCGGGACTCGGGCAAAACATTCAGTACTTC.

This clonotype was counted at least ten times. The genes are TRBV25-1 and TRBJ2-1, with 8 bases lining up with TRBD2. The CDR3 has 14 residues. Germline assignment: CDR1 MGHDK and CDR2 SYGVNS. Unmatched junction bases numbered 4, after V lost 8 bases and J lost 1 base. The CDR3 region is CASAGTRSYNEQFF. The CDR3 bases are TGTGCCAGCGCCGGGACTAGATCCTACAATGAGCAGTTCTTC.

This clonotype appeared many times. The chain has TRBV5-1 and TRBJ2-5; D unresolved. Germline V CDR1 and CDR2: SGHRS, YFSETQ. V lost 2 bases and J 5 bases, leaving 10 bases between the germline ends. The CDR3 has 13 residues. This chain's CDR3 is CASSFGTRETQYF. In DNA, the CDR3 is TGCGCCAGCAGCTTTGGAACTCGGGAGACCCAGTACTTC.

This clonotype was picked up many times. The V and J genes are TRBV4-1 and TRBJ1-2, with D unclear. The CDR3 is made up of 14 amino acids. The V gene lost 4 bases and the J gene lost 4 bases, with 13 bases spanning the gap. Germline values: CDR1 MGHRA, CDR2 YSYEKL. This CDR3 reads CASSPGGMGYGYTF. The CDR3 DNA follows: TGCGCCAGCAGCCCCGGAGGGATGGGCTATGGCTACACCTTC.

This clonotype was detected ten times or more. This chain links TRBV3-1 with TRBJ2-4; 9 bases match TRBD1. The junction had 9 bases not matched to a gene; V was cut back by 0 bases and J by 15 bases. This CDR3 contains 14 residues. Germline V gene sequence: CDR1 LGHDT, CDR2 YNNKEL (reference sequence). The CDR3 sequence: CASSQEGTGGALYF. CDR3 coding DNA: TGTGCCAGCAGCCAAGAGGGCACAGGGGGCGCTTTGTACTTC.

This clonotype appeared many times. The V and J genes are TRBV12-5 and TRBJ1-1; D is undetermined. Trimming took off 6 bases at V and 3 bases at J, with 5 bases between the two ends. The CDR3 extends over 11 amino acids. The V gene's germline CDR1 is LGHNT and CDR2 FRNRAP. The CDR3 DNA follows: TGTGCTAGTGGCGGGGACACTGAAGCTTTCTTT. Protein product: CASGGDTEAFF.

This clonotype was found many times. V usage is TRBV7-8 and J usage is TRBJ1-1; 9 bases match TRBD1. Trimming cost V 3 bases and J 6 bases; bases outside gene matches: 8. CDR3 length equals 15 residues. The V gene's germline CDR1 is SGHVS and CDR2 FQNEAQ. The CDR3 sequence: CASSLPGTGSAEAFF. The CDR3 nucleotides read TGTGCCAGCAGCTTGCCCGGGACAGGGTCAGCTGAAGCTTTCTTT.

J is TRBJ1-1 and V is TRBV20-1; 7 bases match TRBD1. After removal of 5 bases from V and 10 bases from J, the junction contained 10 bases not matched to a gene. Germline lookup yields CDR1 DFQATT and CDR2 SNEGSKA (reference sequence). The CDR3 is made up of 12 amino acids. CDR3 nucleotide sequence: TGCAGTGCTCCTGACCACAGGGGCAGAGCTTTCTTT. Amino acids: CSAPDHRGRAFF.

In its sample, this clonotype was seen many times. CDR3 residues: CASSLPGSGELFF. Written as DNA, the CDR3 is TGTGCCAGCAGTTTACCGGGGTCCGGGGAGCTGTTTTTT. The chain uses TRBV12-3 or TRBV12-4 and TRBJ2-2, with D tentatively TRBD2 (5 bases). V dropped 2 bases and J dropped 6 bases, with 7 bases sitting between them. The CDR3 contains 13 residues.

This clonotype was seen at least ten times. V and J are TRBV14 and TRBJ1-4; unclear D gene. The CDR3 spans 13 residues. Germline V gene data show CDR1 as SGHDN and CDR2 as FVKESK. Trimming cost V 2 bases and J 2 bases, with 3 bases left between them. The DNA of the CDR3 is TGTGCCAGCAGCCAACGTACTAATGAAAAACTGTTTTTT. Translating it yields CASSQRTNEKLFF.

The J gene is TRBJ1-1, the V gene TRBV6-5; tentatively, D is TRBD1 (6 bases). Looked up from germline, CDR1 is MNHEY and CDR2 is SVGAGI. The CDR3 is made up of 16 amino acids. Deletions cut 1 base from V and 10 bases from J, with 22 bases between. The CDR3 reads CASSYWGSGQPRGAFF. DNA for the CDR3: TGTGCCAGCAGTTACTGGGGCTCGGGACAACCTCGAGGAGCTTTCTTT.

This clonotype was seen many times. The CDR3 nucleotides read TGTGCCAGCAGTTGGGACGAAAAACTGTTTTTT. Its translation is CASSWDEKLFF. The V gene is TRBV12-3 or TRBV12-4, the J gene TRBJ1-4; tentatively, D is TRBD1 (5 bases). This CDR3 has 11 amino acids. V lost 4 bases to trimming and J lost 8 bases, with 5 bases between them.

Ten or more counts support this clonotype. This sequence joins TRBV20-1 and TRBJ2-7; a weak D match, TRBD1 (5 bases). The length of the CDR3 is 12 residues. The V gene lost 4 bases and the J gene lost 2 bases, with 9 bases spanning the gap. Looked up from germline, CDR1 is DFQATT and CDR2 is SNEGSKA (reference sequence). CDR3: CSAMAGTYEQYF. The CDR3 DNA follows: TGCAGTGCTATGGCAGGGACCTACGAGCAGTACTTC.

In this sample, this clonotype turned up many times. CDR3 loop: CATSDPGLAGDEQFF. The CDR3 DNA follows: TGTGCCACCAGTGATCCTGGACTAGCGGGGGATGAGCAGTTCTTC. This sequence joins TRBV24-1 and TRBJ2-1, with TRBD2 identical over 13 bases. Looked up from germline, CDR1 is KGHDR and CDR2 is SFDVKD. Trimming cost V 3 bases and J 8 bases; bases outside gene matches: 3. There are 15 residues in the CDR3.